These T cell receptor beta chains were read from a single sample in a study of T cells after yellow fever vaccination. One entry per CDR3 protein results from TCRdb running MiXCR on the 5' RACE reads. The repertoire includes about 220,000 distinct CDR3 sequences, approximately 3% of them detected once, and under 3.5% sits in the top ten. The sample consisted of CD4+ T cells sorted from PBMCs, taken 10 days after the yellow fever booster vaccination. These receptors were obtained from a man younger than 35 who received the YFV17D yellow fever vaccine. Each CDR3 is given with its conserved first and last residue. Fields, in order: J gene, clone size, D gene, V gene, CDR3 DNA, CDR3 protein. A D gene is named only where the DNA matches it firmly. Where a row states a size, it is once, few, many or the class of an expanded clone; other rows omit it.

J gene: TRBJ1-3; clone size: .; D gene: .; V gene: TRBV7-9; CDR3 DNA: TGTGCCAGCAGCCCTGACCGAGGAAGAGTAACTGGAAACACCATATATTTT; CDR3 protein: CASSPDRGRVTGNTIYF
J gene: TRBJ2-7; clone size: many; D gene: .; V gene: TRBV5-1; CDR3 DNA: TGCGCCAGCAGTCTACTAGCCTCTTCAGCCTACGAGCAGTACTTC; CDR3 protein: CASSLLASSAYEQYF
J gene: TRBJ2-5; clone size: many; D gene: TRBD1; V gene: TRBV20-1; CDR3 DNA: TGCAGTGCTTCCTCATCAACAGGGGTGGAGACCCAGTACTTC; CDR3 protein: CSASSSTGVETQYF
J gene: TRBJ2-3; clone size: many; D gene: TRBD1; V gene: TRBV7-2; CDR3 DNA: TGTGCCAGCAGCTTGGGACAGACCCCGGATACGCAGTATTTT; CDR3 protein: CASSLGQTPDTQYF
J gene: TRBJ1-1; clone size: many; D gene: TRBD1; V gene: TRBV5-1; CDR3 DNA: TGCGCCAGCAGCCTCCGACAGGGGCGAACTGAAGCTTTCTTT; CDR3 protein: CASSLRQGRTEAFF
J gene: TRBJ1-2; clone size: few; D gene: .; V gene: TRBV20-1; CDR3 DNA: TGCAGTGCAAAGAGGGGGGCTAACTATGGCTACACCTTC; CDR3 protein: CSAKRGANYGYTF
J gene: TRBJ1-6; clone size: .; D gene: TRBD1; V gene: TRBV27; CDR3 DNA: TGTGCCAGCAGTCTTTCCGGACAGGGCGTCGGGACCCTCCACTTT; CDR3 protein: CASSLSGQGVGTLHF
J gene: TRBJ1-1; clone size: .; D gene: TRBD1; V gene: TRBV5-4; CDR3 DNA: TGTGCCAGCAGCATCACAGGGGGCCCGAACACTGAAGCTTTCTTT; CDR3 protein: CASSITGGPNTEAFF
J gene: TRBJ1-5; clone size: few; D gene: .; V gene: TRBV7-2; CDR3 DNA: TGTGCCAGCAGCTTAGTAGGGATCGGCCAGCCCCAGCATTTT; CDR3 protein: CASSLVGIGQPQHF
J gene: TRBJ2-3; clone size: many; D gene: .; V gene: TRBV12-3/TRBV12-4; CDR3 DNA: TGTGCCAGCAGTTTAGATATCACAGATACGCAGTATTTT; CDR3 protein: CASSLDITDTQYF
J gene: TRBJ2-7; clone size: .; D gene: TRBD1; V gene: TRBV7-2; CDR3 DNA: TGTGCCAGCAGCTTCAGACAGGGTATCCACGAGCAGTACTTC; CDR3 protein: CASSFRQGIHEQYF
J gene: TRBJ1-2; clone size: .; D gene: .; V gene: TRBV5-6; CDR3 DNA: TGTGCCAGCAGCCCCGGGGGACTGGGAGCTTATGGCTACACCTTC; CDR3 protein: CASSPGGLGAYGYTF
J gene: TRBJ2-2; clone size: many; D gene: .; V gene: TRBV24-1; CDR3 DNA: TGTGCCACCAGTGGCAGGGGCATCAGGGAGCTGTTTTTT; CDR3 protein: CATSGRGIRELFF
J gene: TRBJ2-5; clone size: many; D gene: TRBD1; V gene: TRBV10-3; CDR3 DNA: TGTGCCATCAGTAAAACAGGGGGCGCTGAGACCCAGTACTTC; CDR3 protein: CAISKTGGAETQYF
J gene: TRBJ2-2; clone size: few; D gene: TRBD2; V gene: TRBV5-1; CDR3 DNA: TGCGCCAGCAGCTTGGGAGCGGGGGACACCGGGGAGCTGTTTTTT; CDR3 protein: CASSLGAGDTGELFF
J gene: TRBJ1-1; clone size: few; D gene: TRBD1; V gene: TRBV2; CDR3 DNA: TGTGCCAGCAGGGACAGGGGAGGGGAAACTGAAGCTTTCTTT; CDR3 protein: CASRDRGGETEAFF
J gene: TRBJ2-3; clone size: .; D gene: TRBD2; V gene: TRBV18; CDR3 DNA: TGTGCCAGCTCCGCCCATAGCGGGGGGGTCGGAAATACGCAGTATTTT; CDR3 protein: CASSAHSGGVGNTQYF
J gene: TRBJ2-3; clone size: many; D gene: TRBD2; V gene: TRBV2; CDR3 DNA: TGTGCCAGTAAGCTAGCGGCTAGCACAGATACGCAGTATTTT; CDR3 protein: CASKLAASTDTQYF
J gene: TRBJ1-5; clone size: few; D gene: .; V gene: TRBV6-2/TRBV6-3; CDR3 DNA: TGTGCCAGCAGTTACGGTGGGGTTAGCAATCAGCCCCAGCATTTT; CDR3 protein: CASSYGGVSNQPQHF
J gene: TRBJ2-1; clone size: many; D gene: .; V gene: TRBV24-1; CDR3 DNA: TGTGCCACCAGTGCGGCAGGTAGTCCCAACGGGCAGTTCTTC; CDR3 protein: CATSAAGSPNGQFF
J gene: TRBJ2-2; clone size: many; D gene: TRBD2; V gene: TRBV5-1; CDR3 DNA: TGCGCCAGCAGCTTGTTTCTAGCGGGGGCCGGGGAGCTGTTTTTT; CDR3 protein: CASSLFLAGAGELFF
J gene: TRBJ1-1; clone size: few; D gene: TRBD1; V gene: TRBV18; CDR3 DNA: TGTGCCAGCTCACCACCAGGGGGCTACATGAACACTGAAGCTTTCTTT; CDR3 protein: CASSPPGGYMNTEAFF
J gene: TRBJ1-1; clone size: many; D gene: .; V gene: TRBV5-6; CDR3 DNA: TGTGCCAGCAGCCCCAGGGACCGAGAAGCTTTCTTT; CDR3 protein: CASSPRDREAFF
J gene: TRBJ2-5; clone size: .; D gene: .; V gene: TRBV5-4; CDR3 DNA: TGTGCCAGCAGCTTTCAGGGTGCCACAGAGACCCAGTACTTC; CDR3 protein: CASSFQGATETQYF
J gene: TRBJ1-2; clone size: .; D gene: .; V gene: TRBV21-1; CDR3 DNA: TGTGCCAGCAGCACCCGACGGAACTCCTATGGCTACACCTTC; CDR3 protein: CASSTRRNSYGYTF
J gene: TRBJ1-6; clone size: .; D gene: .; V gene: TRBV5-1; CDR3 DNA: TGCGCCAGCAGCTCCGGCCGAGGGGGATCAAATTCACCCCTCCACTTT; CDR3 protein: CASSSGRGGSNSPLHF
J gene: TRBJ2-5; clone size: many; D gene: .; V gene: TRBV5-1; CDR3 DNA: TGCGCCAGCAGCTTAACGCTCCTCGGGACGGCTATGGAGACCCAGTACTTC; CDR3 protein: CASSLTLLGTAMETQYF
J gene: TRBJ1-1; clone size: many; D gene: .; V gene: TRBV12-3/TRBV12-4; CDR3 DNA: TGTGCCAGCCGCATAACTGAAGCTTTCTTT; CDR3 protein: CASRITEAFF
J gene: TRBJ1-2; clone size: many; D gene: .; V gene: TRBV10-3; CDR3 DNA: TGTGCCATCAGTGGTGGAGGGTCAGGGGCGCATGGCTACACCTTC; CDR3 protein: CAISGGGSGAHGYTF
J gene: TRBJ1-1; clone size: many; D gene: .; V gene: TRBV21-1; CDR3 DNA: TGTGCCAGCAGCGCAGGGGTGCTCCTGAGCACTGAAGCTTTCTTT; CDR3 protein: CASSAGVLLSTEAFF
J gene: TRBJ1-5; clone size: .; D gene: .; V gene: TRBV12-3/TRBV12-4; CDR3 DNA: TGTGCCAGCAGTGCCTCAAAGGGGCGCAATCAGCCCCAGCATTTT; CDR3 protein: CASSASKGRNQPQHF
J gene: TRBJ2-4; clone size: many; D gene: .; V gene: TRBV5-1; CDR3 DNA: TGCGCCAGCAGCTCCGGGGGAGGCAAAAACATTCAGTACTTC; CDR3 protein: CASSSGGGKNIQYF
J gene: TRBJ1-6; clone size: few; D gene: TRBD1; V gene: TRBV20-1; CDR3 DNA: TGCAGTGCTAGAGCACAGGGGGCCGATAATTCACCCCTCCACTTT; CDR3 protein: CSARAQGADNSPLHF
J gene: TRBJ1-1; clone size: few; D gene: .; V gene: TRBV6-6; CDR3 DNA: TGTGCCAGCAGCAGAGACAGGAGAATAAACACTGAAGCTTTCTTT; CDR3 protein: CASSRDRRINTEAFF
J gene: TRBJ2-5; clone size: .; D gene: TRBD1; V gene: TRBV12-3/TRBV12-4; CDR3 DNA: TGTGCCAGCAGGCGTCAGACAGGGGGCGGGGAGACCCAGTACTTC; CDR3 protein: CASRRQTGGGETQYF
J gene: TRBJ1-2; clone size: .; D gene: .; V gene: TRBV12-3/TRBV12-4; CDR3 DNA: TGTGCCAGCAGTTTTGGGCGGATCTATGGCTACACCTTC; CDR3 protein: CASSFGRIYGYTF
J gene: TRBJ1-6; clone size: .; D gene: .; V gene: TRBV14; CDR3 DNA: TGTGCCAGCAGCACCAATTCACCCCTCCACTTT; CDR3 protein: CASSTNSPLHF